The 11 T cell receptor beta chains reported below all come from one sample, sequenced in a study of shared clonotypes between healthy human individuals. TCRdb's table, derived via immunoSEQ multiplex PCR, lists solely in-frame clones and lacks some. The repertoire holds about 660,000 clones, with about 74% as singletons. The sequencing sample was made of memory CD4+ T cells sorted from blood. The subset: CD45RA-negative fraction. These receptors originate from a woman in her 30s in good health.

V gene TRBV2 combines with J gene TRBJ2-7, with TRBD1 identical over 10 bases. The trim removed 4 bases at V and 5 bases at J, leaving 5 bases unmatched. CDR3 size: 14 residues. Germline V lookup: CDR1 SNHLY, CDR2 FYNNEI. CDR3 bases: TGTGCCAGCAGTGTAATGGGACAGGGGAACGAGCAGTACTTC. Translating gives CASSVMGQGNEQYF.

This rearrangement joins TRBV4-2 to TRBJ2-6; D call uncertain. This CDR3 is 17 amino acids long. CDR1 and CDR2 (germline): LGHNA, YNFKEQ. Deletions cut 1 base from V and 3 bases from J, with 13 bases between. CDR3 sequence: CASSQGDHGRGANVLTF. The CDR3 nucleotides read TGTGCCAGCAGCCAAGGCGACCACGGGCGTGGGGCCAACGTCCTGACTTTC.

The rearrangement uses TRBV29-1 and TRBJ2-7; D possibly corresponds to TRBD2 (5 bases). There are 12 residues in the CDR3. Germline V gene sequence: CDR1 SQVTM, CDR2 ANQGSEA. V was cut by 5 bases and J by 2 bases, with 10 bases left in between. CDR3 sequence reads: CSVRSGTYEQYF. Written as DNA, the CDR3 is TGCAGCGTTCGCAGCGGTACCTACGAGCAGTACTTC.

As regards this clone: This specimen includes other DNA sequences encoding the same CDR3. The chain carries TRBV18 and TRBJ1-4; the D gene is possibly TRBD1 (5 bases). CDR1 and CDR2 (germline): KGHSH, LQKENI. V lost 2 bases, J lost 5 bases, and 9 bases lay in between. The CDR3 sequence is 14 residues long. In nucleotides, the CDR3 is TGTGCCAGCTCACCATCAGGGACCAATGAAAAACTGTTTTTT. This encodes CASSPSGTNEKLFF.

The V gene is TRBV5-1, the J gene TRBJ1-2; no definite D call. In germline, CDR1 is SGHRS, CDR2 YFSETQ. The CDR3 runs to 13 residues. V lost 3 bases, J lost 5 bases, and 11 bases lay in between. For the CDR3, the DNA is TGCGCCAGCAGCTCAGATGCCTCGTATGGCTACACCTTC. Amino acids: CASSSDASYGYTF.

Here the CDR3 reads CASSRDRGNEKLFF. The CDR3 region has the DNA TGTGCCAGCAGTAGGGACAGGGGTAATGAAAAACTGTTTTTT. The V call is TRBV6-1, the J call TRBJ1-4, with 10 bases matching TRBD1. CDR3 length: 14 amino acids. With 5 bases clipped from V and 4 bases from J, the junction kept 1 base outside the gene matches. The V gene's germline CDR1 is MNHNS and CDR2 SASEGT.

V gene TRBV4-2 combines with J gene TRBJ2-3, with TRBD2 identical over 9 bases. V dropped 1 base and J dropped 3; count of bases not matched to a gene: 8. Germline CDR1 is LGHNA and CDR2 is YNFKEQ. This CDR3 spans 17 amino acids. The chain's CDR3 is CASSQGSGLAKTDTQYF. The CDR3 coding sequence is TGTGCCAGCAGCCAAGGGTCCGGACTAGCGAAAACAGATACGCAGTATTTT.

The CDR3 protein is CATSTEGQGAEEQYF. CDR3 DNA: TGTGCCACCAGCACCGAGGGGCAGGGGGCAGAGGAGCAGTACTTC. This chain connects TRBV15 to TRBJ2-7; 8 nucleotides line up with TRBD1. Trimming at V came to 4 bases and at J to 7 bases, leaving 12 bases not matched to a gene. The germline gives CDR1 LNHNV, CDR2 YYDKDF (reference sequence). The CDR3 has 15 amino acids.

The rearrangement uses TRBV19 and TRBJ2-1; either TRBD1 or TRBD2 may fit D (5 bases each). CDR3 length: 14 amino acids. Germline V CDR1 and CDR2: LNHDA, SQIVND (reference sequence). Trimming cost V 11 bases and J 3 bases, with 17 bases left between them. CDR3 in DNA: TGTGCCTCGAGAGGGGTAGATAACTACAATGAGCAGTTCTTC. It translates to CASRGVDNYNEQFF.

This clone was observed once. The V and J genes are TRBV10-1 and TRBJ2-7, with TRBD2 matching 11 bases. Germline CDR1 is WNHNN and CDR2 is SYGVQD (reference sequence). The CDR3 runs to 16 residues. Losses at the gene ends were 4 bases for V and 7 bases for J; bases not matched to a gene: 12. CDR3 in DNA: TGCGCCAGCAGTGTCCTAGCGGGAGGTTCCCCTGGAGAGCAGTACTTC. Protein product: CASSVLAGGSPGEQYF.

This chain connects TRBV11-3 to TRBJ2-3; the match to TRBD1 covers 10 bases. With 1 base clipped from V and 3 bases from J, the junction kept 7 bases outside the gene matches. This CDR3 has 17 amino acids. The germline V gene has CDR1 SGHNT and CDR2 YENEEA. CDR3 DNA: TGTGCCAGCAGCTTAGCCAACCGGGACAGGGGTACAGATACGCAGTATTTT. This gives the protein CASSLANRDRGTDTQYF.